This is a list of T cell receptor beta chains from one sample in a study of T cells after posttransplantation cyclophosphamide. Libraries were prepared by immunoSEQ multiplex PCR; TCRdb keeps only in-frame clonotypes and omits some of them. The data show about 38,000 clones, with none appearing a single time. The source material was PBMCs. These TCRs come from a man in his thirties or forties in good health and a related stem cell transplant donor. Both conserved end residues are part of each CDR3. The D gene is left open where the match is weak. Size is stated for part of the rows, as once, few or many counts, or as a class when the clone is expanded.

clone_size,d_call,v_call,j_call,cdr3_aa,cdr3_nt
many,TRBD1,TRBV28,TRBJ1-6,CASSRTGSSYNSPLHF,TGTGCCAGCAGTCGGACAGGGAGCTCCTATAATTCACCCCTCCACTTT
many,.,TRBV6-6,TRBJ2-2,CASSPPDFTGELFF,TGTGCCAGCAGTCCACCGGACTTCACCGGGGAGCTGTTTTTT
many,TRBD2,TRBV5-6,TRBJ2-1,CASSFLSTQSGGDEQFF,TGTGCCAGCAGCTTCCTGAGCACCCAAAGCGGGGGGGATGAGCAGTTCTTC
many,TRBD1,TRBV7-2,TRBJ2-7,CASSPTGTGGPTRSYEQYF,TGTGCCAGCAGCCCTACAGGGACAGGGGGCCCAACTAGATCCTACGAGCAGTACTTC
.,.,TRBV9,TRBJ2-7,CASSVEVGASYEQYF,TGTGCCAGCAGCGTAGAGGTGGGGGCATCCTACGAGCAGTACTTC
many,.,TRBV11-3,TRBJ2-2,CASSSSRGTGELFF,TGTGCCAGCAGCTCCTCAAGGGGCACCGGGGAGCTGTTTTTT
many,.,TRBV6-6,TRBJ2-7,CASSPGDPYEQYF,TGTGCCAGCAGTCCAGGGGATCCCTACGAGCAGTACTTC
many,TRBD2,TRBV19,TRBJ2-5,CASSGTSGGAETQYF,TGTGCCAGTAGCGGGACTAGCGGGGGGGCAGAGACCCAGTACTTC
many,TRBD1,TRBV6-5,TRBJ1-2,CASRLGQDPIGYTF,TGTGCCAGCAGGCTTGGACAGGACCCTATCGGCTACACCTTC
many,TRBD1,TRBV5-1,TRBJ1-2,CASSFGTGGYGYTF,TGCGCCAGCAGCTTCGGGACAGGGGGATATGGCTACACCTTC
many,.,TRBV5-4,TRBJ1-1,CASSFKGDTEAFF,TGTGCCAGCAGCTTTAAAGGGGACACTGAAGCTTTCTTT
many,.,TRBV2,TRBJ1-1,CASTIERYTEAFF,TGTGCCAGTACGATTGAACGGTACACTGAAGCTTTCTTT
few,TRBD2,TRBV12-3/TRBV12-4,TRBJ2-3,CASRRRGGTDTQYF,TGTGCCAGCAGGAGGCGGGGGGGCACAGATACGCAGTATTTT
many,.,TRBV12-3/TRBV12-4,TRBJ2-5,CASSLLAGAAGTQYF,TGTGCCAGCAGTCTCCTTGCGGGGGCCGCGGGGACCCAGTACTTC
many,TRBD1,TRBV10-3,TRBJ2-1,CAISAPGQGYNEQFF,TGTGCCATCAGTGCACCGGGACAGGGGTACAATGAGCAGTTCTTC
many,TRBD2,TRBV5-5,TRBJ2-2,CASSLTLTSVGRAGELFF,TGTGCCAGCAGCTTGACCCTAACTAGCGTCGGGAGGGCCGGGGAGCTGTTTTTT
.,.,TRBV20-1,TRBJ2-5,CSGAGDETQYF,TGCAGTGGGGCAGGGGACGAGACCCAGTACTTC
many,TRBD1,TRBV27,TRBJ2-3,CASSPPTGYPADTQYF,TGTGCCAGCAGTCCGCCGACAGGGTATCCCGCAGATACGCAGTATTTT
many,TRBD1,TRBV18,TRBJ2-1,CASSPPFGTGVQSEQFF,TGTGCCAGCTCACCTCCATTCGGGACAGGGGTTCAGAGTGAGCAGTTCTTC
many,TRBD1,TRBV19,TRBJ1-5,CASSPDRGQPQHF,TGTGCCAGTAGTCCTGACAGGGGTCAGCCCCAGCATTTT
many,TRBD1,TRBV28,TRBJ2-2,CASSLWGPGQGMAGELFF,TGTGCCAGCAGTTTATGGGGTCCCGGACAGGGTATGGCCGGGGAGCTGTTTTTT
many,TRBD2,TRBV6-1,TRBJ2-7,CASSESGGAYEQYF,TGTGCCAGCAGTGAAAGCGGGGGGGCTTACGAGCAGTACTTC
many,TRBD1,TRBV11-3,TRBJ1-5,CASSWSRGTGRIRNQPQHF,TGTGCCAGCAGCTGGAGCAGAGGGACAGGTCGGATCCGCAATCAGCCCCAGCATTTT